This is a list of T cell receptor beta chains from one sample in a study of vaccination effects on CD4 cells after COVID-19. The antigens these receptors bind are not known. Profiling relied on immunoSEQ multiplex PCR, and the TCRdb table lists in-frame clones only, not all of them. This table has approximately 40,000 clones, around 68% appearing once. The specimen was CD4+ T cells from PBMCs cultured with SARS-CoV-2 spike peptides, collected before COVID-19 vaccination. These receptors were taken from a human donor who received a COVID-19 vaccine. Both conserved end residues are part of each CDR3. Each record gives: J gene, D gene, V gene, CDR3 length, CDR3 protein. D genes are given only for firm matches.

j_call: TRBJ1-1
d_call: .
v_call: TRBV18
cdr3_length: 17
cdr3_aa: CASSQNLGSTANTEAFF

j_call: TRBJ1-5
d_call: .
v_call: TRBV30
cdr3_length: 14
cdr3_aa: CAWSAGFDNQPQHF

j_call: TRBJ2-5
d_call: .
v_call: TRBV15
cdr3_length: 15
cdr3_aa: CATSTPLGRSETQYF

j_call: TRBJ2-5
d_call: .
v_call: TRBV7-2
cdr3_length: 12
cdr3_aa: CASSLFWETQYF

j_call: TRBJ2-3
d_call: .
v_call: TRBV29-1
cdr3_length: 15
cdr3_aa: CSALPGGDPTDTQYF

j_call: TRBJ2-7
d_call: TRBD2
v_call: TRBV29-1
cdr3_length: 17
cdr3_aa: CSVEDQRTSGSSYEQYF

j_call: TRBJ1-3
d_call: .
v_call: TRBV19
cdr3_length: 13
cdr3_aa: CASSLDSGNTIYF

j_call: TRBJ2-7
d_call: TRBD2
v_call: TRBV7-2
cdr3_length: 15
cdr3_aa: CASSIAGGLAYEQYF

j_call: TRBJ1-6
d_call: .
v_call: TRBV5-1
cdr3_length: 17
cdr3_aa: CASSPGVGRGFNSPLHF

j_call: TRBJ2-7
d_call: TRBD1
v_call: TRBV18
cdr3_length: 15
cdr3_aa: CASSLDRVTIYEQYF

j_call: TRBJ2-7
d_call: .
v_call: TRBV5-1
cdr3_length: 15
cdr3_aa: CASSLVPGEVNEQYF

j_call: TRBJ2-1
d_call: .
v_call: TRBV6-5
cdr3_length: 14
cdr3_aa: CASSYSKVRDEQFF

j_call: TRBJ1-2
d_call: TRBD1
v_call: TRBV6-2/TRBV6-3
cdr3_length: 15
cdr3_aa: CASSYKPTGRSGYTF

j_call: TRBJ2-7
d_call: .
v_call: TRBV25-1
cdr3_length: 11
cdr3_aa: CASSERVEQYF

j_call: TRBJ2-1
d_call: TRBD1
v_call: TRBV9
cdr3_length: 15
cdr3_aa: CASSVGQGARNEQFF

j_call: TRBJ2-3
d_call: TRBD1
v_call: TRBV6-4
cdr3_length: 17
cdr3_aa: CASSRTSGTGGTDTQYF

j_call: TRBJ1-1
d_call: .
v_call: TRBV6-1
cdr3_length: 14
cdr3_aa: CASSEGTRNTEAFF